A selection of T cell receptor beta chains follows, all from one sample in a study of T cells in Graves' hyperthyroidism and ophthalmopathy. TCRdb fed the multiplex PCR reads into MiXCR, producing one record per CDR3 protein. This table has under 350,000 distinct CDR3 sequences, about 15% appearing once. Sequencing was done on a sample of blood. These receptors all come from an older woman with Graves' ophthalmopathy. CDR3s leave out the opening cysteine and the closing phenylalanine or tryptophan. The D gene is left open where the match is weak.

CDR3 length	D gene	V gene	J gene	CDR3 protein
10	.	TRBV2	TRBJ1-2	ASSAGNYGYT
12	.	TRBV4-2	TRBJ2-2	ASSQEQNTGELF
15	.	TRBV10-3	TRBJ1-2	AISESRGSAGGYGYT
10	.	TRBV28	TRBJ1-4	ASSSGLEKLF
12	.	TRBV12-3/TRBV12-4	TRBJ2-2	ASSINRVAGELF
15	TRBD2	TRBV27	TRBJ2-7	ASSRLGLAGGPYEQY
13	.	TRBV5-1	TRBJ2-2	ASSLGLDNTGELF
16	TRBD2	TRBV4-1	TRBJ2-3	ASSQGRFRAGVADTQY
11	.	TRBV20-1	TRBJ2-3	SAPGPLTDTQY
16	.	TRBV5-6	TRBJ2-5	ASSLDVFTDKHQETQY
11	TRBD1	TRBV5-8	TRBJ1-2	ASSKDRIYGYT
10	.	TRBV20-1	TRBJ1-6	SAGKRDTTLH
12	.	TRBV28	TRBJ2-1	ASLTDYYGNEQF
13	TRBD2	TRBV5-1	TRBJ2-7	ASSLAREDYYEQY
11	.	TRBV28	TRBJ2-1	AGGRRHYNEQF
12	TRBD1	TRBV19	TRBJ1-1	ASSMGQVFPEAF
15	.	TRBV29-1	TRBJ2-1	SVATGTSGSSYNEQS
12	.	TRBV20-1	TRBJ2-7	SARDRYSSYEQY
10	.	TRBV5-4	TRBJ1-2	ASSLDKNGYT
12	.	TRBV4-3	TRBJ2-7	ASSQDFDTYEQY
14	TRBD1	TRBV24-1	TRBJ1-5	ATSDGRQGVYQPQH
14	.	TRBV4-2	TRBJ1-5	ASSQEGQNSNQPQH
12	.	TRBV5-1	TRBJ1-5	ASSLGAAGVPQH
16	TRBD1	TRBV5-6	TRBJ2-7	ASSLVSFGQGLSYEQY
12	.	TRBV7-9	TRBJ1-1	ASSIHGGFTEAF
15	.	TRBV7-9	TRBJ1-1	ASSSPWVGGVNTEAF